These T cell receptor beta chains were read from a single sample in a study of blood T cell repertoires in COVID-19. Method: immunoSEQ multiplex PCR; TCRdb's copy keeps in-frame clones and lacks some. The data hold some 99,000 clones, with 70% to 90% observed a single time. The sample comprised peripheral blood. These receptors all stem from a human donor in a cohort sampled during active COVID-19. The CDR3 runs from the conserved cysteine through the conserved F or W. A D gene is named only where the DNA matches it firmly. Expanded clones get a size class; other rows say once, few or many, or leave the size out.

V gene	D gene	clone size	J gene	CDR3 DNA	CDR3 protein
TRBV24-1	TRBD1	.	TRBJ2-2	TGTGCCACCAGCCCCGTGGGGCAGGGGGACACCGGGGAGCTGTTTTTT	CATSPVGQGDTGELFF
TRBV18	.	.	TRBJ2-1	TGTGCCAGCTCACTCCGGGACAATGAGCAGTTCTTC	CASSLRDNEQFF
TRBV10-1	.	.	TRBJ1-4	TGCGCCAGCAGTCTCGGTGAAAAACTGTTTTTT	CASSLGEKLFF
TRBV28	.	.	TRBJ1-1	TGTGCCAGCAGTTTATCCAAAACTGAAGCTTTCTTT	CASSLSKTEAFF
TRBV5-1	.	.	TRBJ2-1	TGCGCCAGCAGCTCCTACGGGGATATTACCTACAATGAGCAGTTCTTC	CASSSYGDITYNEQFF
TRBV3-1/TRBV3-2	TRBD2	.	TRBJ2-3	TGTGCCAGCAGCCAAGATATAGCGGGAGGGCCCATTAGCACAGATACGCAGTATTTT	CASSQDIAGGPISTDTQYF
TRBV27	TRBD2	.	TRBJ2-5	TGTGCCAGCAGTCCCGGAGGGGTGCTAGCGGGGGTACAAGAGACCCAGTACTTC	CASSPGGVLAGVQETQYF
TRBV27	TRBD2	.	TRBJ2-2	TGTGCCAGCAGTTTATATCCGACTAGCCCCGGGGAGCTGTTTTTT	CASSLYPTSPGELFF
TRBV28	.	.	TRBJ2-1	TGTGCCAGCAGTTTATTCCTGACCCCAGGCTCCCATGAGCAGTTCTTC	CASSLFLTPGSHEQFF
TRBV7-8	.	.	TRBJ2-3	TGTGCCAGCAGCTTAGTACCACAGGGCCCCGTCACAGATACGCAGTATTTT	CASSLVPQGPVTDTQYF
TRBV2	.	.	TRBJ2-7	TGTGCCAGCGCGGATTCCTACGAGCAGTACTTC	CASADSYEQYF
TRBV19	TRBD2	.	TRBJ2-2	TGTGCCAGTAGCGATCGAGGCCTAGCGGGACCGCCCGGGGAGCTGTTTTTT	CASSDRGLAGPPGELFF
TRBV5-4	.	.	TRBJ2-3	TGTGCCAGCAGCACCCTGGGCGATACGCAGTATTTT	CASSTLGDTQYF
TRBV7-2	.	.	TRBJ2-2	TGTGCCAGCAGCTCTCAGTCAGCAGGGAACACCGGGGAGCTGTTTTTT	CASSSQSAGNTGELFF
TRBV11-3	.	.	TRBJ2-1	TGTGCCAGCAGCTATCATGCTACGAGCTCCTACAATGAGCAGTTCTTC	CASSYHATSSYNEQFF
TRBV24-1	TRBD2	.	TRBJ2-1	TGTGCCACCAGTGATAGCGGGAGGGGTCATGAGCAGTTCTTC	CATSDSGRGHEQFF
TRBV7-3	.	.	TRBJ1-1	TGTGCCAGCAGCTTAGGGCCCTGGAACACTGAAGCTTTCTTT	CASSLGPWNTEAFF
TRBV3-1/TRBV3-2	TRBD1	.	TRBJ1-2	TGTGCCAGCAGCCAAGGGCGGGGTAGGACAGGGCCCAACTATGGCTACACCTTC	CASSQGRGRTGPNYGYTF
TRBV7-3	.	.	TRBJ2-3	TGTGCCAGCAGCTCACAGGGTTGGTTCGCAGATACGCAGTATTTT	CASSSQGWFADTQYF
TRBV13	.	.	TRBJ2-7	TGTGCCAGCAGCCCCGGGCAGGGCGGCTACGAGCAGTACTTC	CASSPGQGGYEQYF
TRBV29-1	.	.	TRBJ2-6	TGCAGCGTTCGCGGGTCCTCTGGGGCCAACGTCCTGACTTTC	CSVRGSSGANVLTF
TRBV2	.	.	TRBJ2-1	TGTGCCAGCCGGTCCCCGAACAATGAGCAGTTCTTC	CASRSPNNEQFF
TRBV4-1	.	.	TRBJ2-7	TGCGCCAGCAGCCCGAACAGGGGCCTTGGGGGGGAGCAGTACTTC	CASSPNRGLGGEQYF
TRBV6-2/TRBV6-3	TRBD1	.	TRBJ2-7	TGTGCCAGCAGTTACTCCCGGGACAGGGCCTACGAGCAGTACTTC	CASSYSRDRAYEQYF
TRBV7-2	.	.	TRBJ1-6	TGTGCCTCGGACGGGGGAGGAAATTCACCCCTCCACTTT	CASDGGGNSPLHF
TRBV19	TRBD1	.	TRBJ2-5	TGTGCCAGTACGAGACAGGGGGCCCAAGAGACCCAGTACTTC	CASTRQGAQETQYF
TRBV10-3	.	once	TRBJ2-3	TGTGCCATCAGTGCTAGACTCACAGATACGCAGTATTTT	CAISARLTDTQYF
TRBV19	TRBD1	once	TRBJ2-2	TGTGCCAGTAGTAGGAAAAGGACAGGGGTCACCGGGGAGCTGTTTTTT	CASSRKRTGVTGELFF
TRBV5-1	.	.	TRBJ1-4	TGCGCCAGCAGTGCGGGGATAAATAATGAAAAACTGTTTTTT	CASSAGINNEKLFF
TRBV28	TRBD1	.	TRBJ2-2	TGTGCCAGCAGTTCATCCGGGACAGGGGCCGGGGAGCTGTTTTTT	CASSSSGTGAGELFF
TRBV20-1	TRBD2	once	TRBJ2-5	TGCAGTGCTAGTGTGGTAGCGGGGGGGCAGGAGACCCAGTACTTC	CSASVVAGGQETQYF
TRBV18	.	.	TRBJ2-5	TGTGCCAGCACCCAGAGGGGGTACCAAGAGACCCAGTACTTC	CASTQRGYQETQYF
TRBV19	.	.	TRBJ1-2	TGTGCCAGTAGTATTCCCCGACAGACCGTTAACTATGGCTACACCTTC	CASSIPRQTVNYGYTF
TRBV5-6	TRBD1	.	TRBJ1-5	TGTGCCAGCAGCTTAACAGGGGGTAGAGGCAATCAGCCCCAGCATTTT	CASSLTGGRGNQPQHF
TRBV28	.	.	TRBJ2-1	TGTGCCAGCAGTTTAACATGGGGCAGGGCTTACAATGAGCAGTTCTTC	CASSLTWGRAYNEQFF
TRBV5-1	TRBD1	.	TRBJ2-1	TGCGCCAGCAGTCACTATACCAGGACAGGCGGCAATGAGCAGTTCTTC	CASSHYTRTGGNEQFF
TRBV9	.	.	TRBJ1-5	TGTGCCAGCAGCGCAGGGGACGGCTCCTTACAGCCCCAGCATTTT	CASSAGDGSLQPQHF
TRBV7-9	TRBD1	.	TRBJ1-1	TGTGCCAGCAGCTCTATCGGGACAGGGTCTCCTGAAGCTTTCTTT	CASSSIGTGSPEAFF
TRBV11-2	.	.	TRBJ1-1	TGTGCCAGCAGCCGGTTGGGGGGCACTGAAGCTTTCTTT	CASSRLGGTEAFF
TRBV27	.	.	TRBJ1-2	TGTGCCATTACAACGTATGGCTACACCTTC	CAITTYGYTF
TRBV9	.	.	TRBJ2-3	TGTGCCAGCAGCGTTTCGGGGTCGACTAAGAAGAGCACAGATACGCAGTATTTT	CASSVSGSTKKSTDTQYF
TRBV7-3	.	few	TRBJ2-7	TGTGCCAGCAGCTTCTCGGACTGCACTTACGAGCAGTACTTC	CASSFSDCTYEQYF
TRBV5-1	.	.	TRBJ2-5	TGCGCCAGCAGCTTCACAGGGTTCCAAGAGACCCAGTACTTC	CASSFTGFQETQYF
TRBV6-5	.	.	TRBJ2-7	TGTGCCAGCAGTTTAGTAGGGAGGAGCTCCTACGAGCAGTACTTC	CASSLVGRSSYEQYF
TRBV5-1	.	.	TRBJ2-7	TGCGCCAGCAGCTTGGGCAGCTCCTACGAGCAGTACTTC	CASSLGSSYEQYF
TRBV6-5	TRBD1	.	TRBJ1-2	TGTGCCAGCAGTCCGTCCTTACAGGGGCTCTATGGCTACACCTTC	CASSPSLQGLYGYTF
TRBV19	.	.	TRBJ1-2	TGTGCCAGTACCCCAATTGACAGCCAGTCCTATGGCTACACCTTC	CASTPIDSQSYGYTF
TRBV28	.	.	TRBJ1-2	TGTGCCAGCAGCCCGACCGACGGAGCCTATGGCTACACCTTC	CASSPTDGAYGYTF
TRBV5-1	TRBD1	.	TRBJ1-1	TGCGCCAGCAGGACAGGGGGCGCCCCCACTGAAGCTTTCTTT	CASRTGGAPTEAFF
TRBV9	.	.	TRBJ1-6	TGTGCCAGCTCCGAACAACCGGGAGCTAATTCACCCCTCCACTTT	CASSEQPGANSPLHF
TRBV24-1	TRBD1	.	TRBJ2-7	TGTGCCACCAGTGATGCCGGGACAGGGAATCCCTACGAGCAGTACTTC	CATSDAGTGNPYEQYF
TRBV24-1	.	.	TRBJ2-3	TGTGCCACCAGTGATAACGGGAGAGTTCGGATCGGCACAGATACGCAGTATTTT	CATSDNGRVRIGTDTQYF
TRBV3-1/TRBV3-2	TRBD2	.	TRBJ2-7	TGTGCCAGCAGCCGGGGGACTAGCGGGGGCTACGAGCAGTACTTC	CASSRGTSGGYEQYF